Below are 21 T cell receptor beta chains sequenced from a single sample in a study of T cells after yellow fever vaccination. Via MiXCR, TCRdb re-called the 5' RACE reads, giving one row per CDR3 protein. The repertoire has around 530,000 distinct CDR3 sequences, roughly a sixth of them found once; the top ten carry roughly 17%. This sample comprised PBMCs, obtained about 5 days after the first yellow fever vaccination. These receptors were obtained from a young man who received the YFV17D yellow fever vaccine.

This clonotype has only a few counts. The chain uses TRBV4-3 and TRBJ2-5; D remains unclear. The germline gives CDR1 LGHNA, CDR2 YSLEER. This CDR3 has 14 amino acids. Trimming removed 5 bases at V and 5 bases at J, with 15 bases between. As DNA, the CDR3 is TGCGCCAGCAGCAGACTCCCGGGCGCTGAGACCCAGTACTTC. Residues: CASSRLPGAETQYF.

This clonotype was picked up a small number of times. V usage is TRBV3-1 and J usage is TRBJ2-3; TRBD2 matches at 7 bases. CDR3 length equals 16 residues. The trim removed 2 bases at V and 0 bases at J, leaving 5 bases unmatched. Per germline, CDR1 LGHDT and CDR2 YNNKEL (reference sequence). This chain's CDR3 is CASSQPRLASTDTQYF. The CDR3 nucleotides read TGTGCCAGCAGCCAACCGCGACTAGCTAGCACAGATACGCAGTATTTT.

This chain connects TRBV6-1 to TRBJ2-7; possible D gene TRBD2, 6 bases. Trimming removed 8 bases at V and 5 bases at J, with 16 bases between. The CDR3 runs to 13 residues. Germline V gives CDR1 MNHNS, CDR2 SASEGT. In DNA form, the CDR3 reads TGTGCCAGCCTGGAGGGAGGAAGACACGAGCAGTACGTC. Its translation is CASLEGGRHEQYV.

The chain has TRBV4-2 and TRBJ2-7, with D possibly TRBD2 on 7 matching bases. With 1 base removed from V and 5 bases from J, the gap between germline ends came to 9 bases. The germline gives CDR1 LGHNA, CDR2 YNFKEQ. The CDR3 has 13 amino acids. The CDR3 DNA reads as TGTGCCAGCAGCCAAGGGGGGGGCGACGAGCAGTACTTC. This gives the protein CASSQGGGDEQYF.

The J gene is TRBJ2-2, the V gene TRBV5-5; D unclear. The CDR3 is 14 amino acids. Germline V gene sequence: CDR1 SGHKS, CDR2 YYEKEE (reference sequence). Trimming took 4 bases from V and 4 from J, leaving 11 bases between them. CDR3 in amino acids: CASSPGLLTGELFF. The CDR3 bases are TGTGCCAGCAGCCCTGGGCTCCTCACCGGGGAGCTGTTTTTT.

The chain uses TRBV15 and TRBJ2-3; D uncertain. V dropped 0 bases and J dropped 4 bases, with 2 bases sitting between them. The CDR3 runs 12 residues. Germline lookup yields CDR1 LNHNV and CDR2 YYDKDF (reference sequence). As DNA, the CDR3 is TGTGCCACCAGCAGAGATGCAGATACGCAGTATTTT. It encodes CATSRDADTQYF.

The chain carries TRBV20-1 and TRBJ1-3; 7 bases are shared with TRBD1. V was clipped by 5 bases and J by 2 bases; unmatched bases: 3. Germline lookup yields CDR1 DFQATT and CDR2 SNEGSKA (reference sequence). The CDR3 is made up of 13 amino acids. The CDR3 DNA reads TGCAGTGCTTCGGGACAGCCTGGAAACACCATATATTTT. It specifies CSASGQPGNTIYF.

In its sample, this clonotype was seen a few times. This chain joins TRBV20-1 and TRBJ2-7, with TRBD2 as a possible D gene (6 bases). With 1 base removed from V and 2 bases from J, the gap between germline ends came to 9 bases. The CDR3 loop spans 13 amino acids. Germline CDR1 reads DFQATT; CDR2 reads SNEGSKA (reference sequence). CDR3 residues: CSARARLAYEQYF. DNA of the CDR3: TGCAGTGCTAGAGCTCGACTAGCCTACGAGCAGTACTTC.

The rearrangement joins TRBV7-9 to TRBJ1-2; 7 bases line up with TRBD1. Per germline, CDR1 SEHNR and CDR2 FQNEAQ (reference sequence). J lost 6 bases, V lost 5 bases, and 6 bases had no gene match. CDR3 size: 13 residues. As DNA, the CDR3 is TGTGCCAGCAGCAGACAGGGAGCGGATGGCTACACCTTC. It is translated as CASSRQGADGYTF.

V gene TRBV5-4 combines with J gene TRBJ2-1, with TRBD2 identical over 9 bases. From germline, CDR1 is SGHNT and CDR2 YYREEE (reference sequence). V shed 4 bases and J 6 bases; nucleotides not matched to a gene: 8. The CDR3 loop spans 15 amino acids. The CDR3 nucleotides read TGTGCCAGCAGCGGGGGGCCTAGCGGGGCCAATGAGCAGTTCTTC. Protein: CASSGGPSGANEQFF.

V and J are TRBV6-4 and TRBJ2-7; 11 nucleotides align to TRBD1. CDR1 is MRHNA, CDR2 SNTAGT, per germline. CDR3 length equals 18 residues. Trimming cost V 0 bases and J 2 bases; bases outside gene matches: 9. This CDR3 reads CASSDSDRGPTYPYEQYV. The CDR3, as DNA: TGTGCCAGCAGTGACTCGGACAGGGGGCCCACTTATCCCTACGAGCAGTACGTC.

This clonotype was counted between two and nine times. The chain recombines TRBV6-1 with TRBJ2-7; D is uncertain. The CDR3 is made up of 15 amino acids. The germline CDR1 and CDR2 sequences are MNHNS and SASEGT. V lost 1 base and J lost 2, with 12 bases in between. CDR3 region: CASSEGAARAYEQYV. Here the CDR3 DNA reads TGTGCCAGCAGTGAAGGGGCGGCTCGTGCCTACGAGCAGTACGTC.

The chain carries TRBV20-1 and TRBJ2-3, with 11 nucleotides matching TRBD2. From germline, CDR1 is DFQATT and CDR2 SNEGSKA (reference sequence). V was clipped by 4 bases and J by 4 bases; unmatched bases: 7. The CDR3 has 15 amino acids. The CDR3 protein is CSATVAGGPPDTQYF. CDR3 sequence (DNA): TGCAGTGCTACAGTAGCGGGGGGGCCTCCAGATACGCAGTATTTT.

This clonotype has ten or more counts. The rearrangement uses TRBV6-5 and TRBJ1-3; 8 bases fit TRBD1. V gave up 2 bases and J gave up 2 bases; unmatched junction bases: 5. Germline CDR1 MNHEY, CDR2 SVGAGI. This CDR3 is built from 16 residues. The CDR3 reads CASSYMQGATGNTIYF. The CDR3 DNA is TGTGCCAGCAGTTACATGCAGGGGGCGACTGGAAACACCATATATTTT.

This clonotype was counted between two and nine times. This sequence joins TRBV5-1 and TRBJ2-2; D is perhaps TRBD2 (6 bases). The germline V gene has CDR1 SGHRS and CDR2 YFSETQ. Trimming stripped 1 base from V and 6 bases from J, with 13 bases between. The CDR3 has 15 amino acids. CDR3 coding DNA: TGCGCCAGCAGCTTGCGCGGGGAATTTGCCGGGGAGCTGTTTTTT. This translates into CASSLRGEFAGELFF.

This clonotype was detected only a few times. The V gene is TRBV20-1, the J gene TRBJ1-3; D not certain. Deletions cut 0 bases from V and 0 bases from J, with 12 bases between. From germline, CDR1 is DFQATT and CDR2 SNEGSKA (reference sequence). There are 16 residues in the CDR3. Written as DNA, the CDR3 is TGCAGTGCTAGAGATCTGCGACGGAACTCTGGAAACACCATATATTTT. As protein: CSARDLRRNSGNTIYF.

The V call is TRBV4-1, the J call TRBJ1-1, with 8 bases matching TRBD1. The CDR3 spans 15 residues. The V gene end was trimmed by 1 base and the J gene end by 5 bases; junction bases not matched to a gene: 6. The germline CDR1 and CDR2 sequences are MGHRA and YSYEKL. CDR3: CASSQAPTGGTEAFF. In DNA form, the CDR3 reads TGCGCCAGCAGCCAAGCCCCCACAGGGGGGACTGAAGCTTTCTTT.

This clonotype was recorded a few times. CDR3 sequence: CASSSDPPGLAGRTGELFF. DNA for the CDR3: TGTGCCAGCAGTTCCGACCCCCCGGGACTAGCGGGGAGGACCGGGGAGCTGTTTTTT. V gene TRBV12-3 or TRBV12-4 combines with J gene TRBJ2-2, with 13 bases identical to TRBD2. CDR3 size: 19 residues. The ends lost 4 bases at V and 5 bases at J; junction bases unmatched: 13.

V usage is TRBV11-2 and J usage is TRBJ2-1; 8 positions match TRBD1. V dropped 2 bases and J dropped 5; count of bases not matched to a gene: 5. The germline V gene encodes CDR1 SGHAT and CDR2 FQNNGV. This CDR3 is built from 15 residues. In DNA form, the CDR3 reads TGTGCCAGCAGCTTAAGACAGGGGAATAACAATGAGCAGTTCTTC. This gives the protein CASSLRQGNNNEQFF.

This clonotype appeared a few times. J is TRBJ2-7 and V is TRBV5-5; either TRBD1 or TRBD2 may fit D (5 bases each). Germline V CDR1 and CDR2: SGHKS, YYEKEE (reference sequence). The CDR3 consists of 16 residues. The V end was cut by 1 base, the J end by 6 bases, with 20 bases between. CDR3 region: CASSLRSGTRFLEQYF. In DNA, the CDR3 is TGTGCCAGCAGCTTGAGGTCCGGGACGCGTTTTCTCGAGCAGTACTTC.

The rearrangement links TRBV11-2 to TRBJ2-6, with D unresolved. Trimming left V 4 bases short and J 4 bases short, with 5 bases between. The germline V gene has CDR1 SGHAT and CDR2 FQNNGV. The CDR3 has 13 residues. DNA for the CDR3: TGTGCCAGCAGCTCCGGGGGGGCCAACGTCCTGACTTTC. Protein product: CASSSGGANVLTF. Based on the CDR3 plus reference TRBV11-2 and TRBJ2-6, the full variable domain is EAGVAQSPRYKIIEKRQSVAFWCNPISGHATLYWYQQILGQGPKLLIQFQNNGVVDDSQLPKDRFSAERLKGVDSTLKIQPAKLEDSAVYLCASSSGGANVLTFGAGSRLTVL.